These T cell receptor beta chains were read from a single sample in a study of OX40 agonist ivuxolimab in advanced cancers. Some clones are missing from TCRdb's copy, which holds only in-frame ones; the method was immunoSEQ multiplex PCR. The sample contains tens of thousands of clones, 85% to 95% of which appear only once. Here the sequenced sample was CD4+ or CD8+ T cells sorted from blood, taken in a trial of the OX40 agonist ivuxolimab. Receptors originate from an adult with an advanced solid tumor such as melanoma, head and neck, liver or kidney cancer. CDR3s include the opening cysteine and the closing phenylalanine or tryptophan. Fields, in order: D gene, V gene, J gene, clone size, CDR3 protein, CDR3 DNA. The D gene is left open where the match is weak. Rows may omit the clone size; those that give it use once, few, many or a size class.

NA	TRBV4-1	TRBJ2-7	NA	CASSQAPPYEQYF	TGCGCCAGCAGCCAAGCCCCCCCCTACGAGCAGTACTTC
TRBD2	TRBV4-3	TRBJ2-3	NA	CASSRGLASTDTQYF	TGCGCCAGCAGCCGCGGACTAGCGAGCACAGATACGCAGTATTTT
NA	TRBV27	TRBJ2-1	NA	CASSLGSGGSYNEQFF	TGTGCCAGCAGTTTGGGTAGCGGAGGCTCCTACAATGAGCAGTTCTTC
NA	TRBV2	TRBJ2-5	NA	CASSEGEGKGTQETQYF	TGTGCCAGCAGTGAAGGAGAGGGCAAGGGAACCCAAGAGACCCAGTACTTC
NA	TRBV6-5	TRBJ1-3	NA	CATSPSSGNTIYF	TGTGCCACCTCCCCCAGCTCTGGAAACACCATATATTTT
NA	TRBV6-5	TRBJ1-2	NA	CASRLTQGALYGYTF	TGTGCCAGCAGACTCACACAGGGAGCACTCTATGGCTACACCTTC
TRBD1	TRBV6-5	TRBJ2-4	NA	CASSYRDRGNIQYF	TGTGCCAGCAGTTACCGGGACAGGGGAAACATTCAGTACTTC
TRBD1	TRBV7-8	TRBJ2-3	NA	CASSPRQGDTDTQYF	TGTGCCAGCAGCCCCAGGCAGGGGGATACAGATACGCAGTATTTT
NA	TRBV30	TRBJ2-3	few	CAWMVGDADTQYF	TGTGCCTGGATGGTGGGGGATGCAGATACGCAGTATTTT
NA	TRBV7-9	TRBJ2-3	NA	CASTSSPLLTSTDTQYF	TGTGCCAGCACCTCCTCCCCCCTGTTGACTAGCACAGATACGCAGTATTTT
NA	TRBV7-9	TRBJ1-2	NA	CASSLGVNYGYTF	TGTGCCAGCAGCTTGGGAGTTAACTATGGCTACACCTTC
TRBD2	TRBV9	TRBJ2-7	NA	CASSSRSSGVIYEQYF	TGTGCCAGCAGCTCCCGGTCTAGCGGGGTGATCTACGAGCAGTACTTC
NA	TRBV18	TRBJ2-7	NA	CASSPSEETYEQYF	TGTGCCAGCTCACCATCGGAGGAGACCTACGAGCAGTACTTC
NA	TRBV2	TRBJ2-3	NA	CASSIGGATTDTQYF	TGTGCCAGCAGCATCGGAGGGGCTACCACAGATACGCAGTATTTT
NA	TRBV13	TRBJ2-4	once	CASSYRSGKNDIQYF	TGTGCCAGCAGCTATCGGAGTGGGAAGAATGACATTCAGTACTTC
NA	TRBV7-9	TRBJ2-1	NA	CASSLNPLEQFF	TGTGCCAGCAGCTTAAACCCCCTTGAGCAGTTCTTC
NA	TRBV9	TRBJ1-1	NA	CASSVGPAPTEAFF	TGTGCCAGCAGCGTAGGCCCGGCCCCGACTGAAGCTTTCTTT
NA	TRBV28	TRBJ2-3	NA	CASSIQGLDTQYF	TGTGCCAGCAGTATCCAGGGGCTAGATACGCAGTATTTT
NA	TRBV27	TRBJ2-7	NA	CASSFGGTYEQYF	TGTGCCAGCAGTTTTGGAGGTACCTACGAGCAGTACTTC
NA	TRBV19	TRBJ2-2	NA	CASSPGIGELFF	TGTGCCAGTAGTCCGGGAATCGGGGAGCTGTTTTTT
NA	TRBV28	TRBJ2-7	NA	CASSVGSYEQYF	TGTGCCAGCAGCGTAGGGTCCTACGAGCAGTACTTC
NA	TRBV29-1	TRBJ2-7	NA	CSVYATAYEQYF	TGCAGCGTTTACGCGACAGCTTACGAGCAGTACTTC
TRBD1	TRBV6-1	TRBJ1-2	NA	CASSERGDRVGYTF	TGTGCCAGCAGTGAAAGAGGGGACAGGGTTGGCTACACCTTC
NA	TRBV6-5	TRBJ2-1	NA	CASSLTSSSYNEQFF	TGTGCCAGCAGTTTAACTAGCAGTTCCTACAATGAGCAGTTCTTC
TRBD1	TRBV28	TRBJ1-5	once	CASSSGTGGYQPQHF	TGTGCCAGCAGTTCTGGGACAGGGGGCTATCAGCCCCAGCATTTT
TRBD2	TRBV6-6	TRBJ2-7	NA	CASSLAGAYSYEQYF	TGTGCCAGCAGTCTAGCGGGGGCTTACTCCTACGAGCAGTACTTC
NA	TRBV5-6	TRBJ2-7	NA	CASSRGAVSYEQYF	TGTGCCAGCAGCCGTGGGGCGGTCTCCTACGAGCAGTACTTC
NA	TRBV5-1	TRBJ2-3	once	CASSYTDPPSRVTDTQYF	TGCGCCAGCAGCTATACCGACCCCCCCTCTCGGGTCACAGATACGCAGTATTTT
NA	TRBV27	TRBJ1-2	NA	CASSLNGHLGYTF	TGTGCCAGCAGTTTAAACGGCCACCTGGGCTACACCTTC
TRBD1	TRBV6-5	TRBJ1-2	NA	CASSRDSPYLEYTF	TGTGCCAGCAGTCGGGACAGCCCCTATTTAGAATACACCTTC
NA	TRBV5-1	TRBJ2-1	NA	CASSFGNEQFF	TGCGCCAGCAGCTTTGGGAATGAGCAGTTCTTC
NA	TRBV29-1	TRBJ2-7	NA	CSVLRGNYEQYF	TGCAGCGTTCTGCGTGGCAACTACGAGCAGTACTTC
TRBD1	TRBV28	TRBJ2-7	NA	CASTTPDRANYEQYF	TGTGCCAGCACCACCCCGGACAGGGCAAACTACGAGCAGTACTTC
NA	TRBV6-6	TRBJ2-1	NA	CASGVALSYNEQFF	TGTGCCAGTGGGGTAGCGCTATCCTACAATGAGCAGTTCTTC
NA	TRBV13	TRBJ2-2	once	CASSLGLGELFF	TGTGCCAGCAGCTTGGGCCTGGGGGAGCTGTTTTTT
TRBD1	TRBV19	TRBJ2-7	NA	CASSHGTGVDEQYF	TGTGCCAGTAGTCATGGGACAGGGGTAGACGAGCAGTACTTC
NA	TRBV9	TRBJ2-4	NA	CASSSGPYGGIQYF	TGTGCCAGCAGCTCGGGACCGTATGGTGGCATTCAGTACTTC
TRBD2	TRBV10-3	TRBJ2-2	NA	CAISDPLNEASGRWGTGELFF	TGTGCCATCAGTGACCCGTTAAATGAGGCTAGCGGGAGATGGGGCACCGGGGAGCTGTTTTTT
NA	TRBV5-1	TRBJ1-2	NA	CASRRAEGGRYYGYTF	TGCGCCAGCAGGCGGGCTGAGGGAGGTAGGTACTATGGCTACACCTTC
NA	TRBV7-9	TRBJ1-1	NA	CASSLTVLGKGDTEAFF	TGTGCCAGCAGCTTAACTGTGTTAGGGAAGGGCGACACTGAAGCTTTCTTT
TRBD2	TRBV9	TRBJ2-7	NA	CASSVGGGGGSYEQYF	TGTGCCAGCAGCGTAGGGGGCGGCGGGGGCTCCTACGAGCAGTACTTC
TRBD2	TRBV7-6	TRBJ2-1	NA	CASSLAFLAGGPGEEQFF	TGTGCCAGCAGCTTAGCATTCCTAGCGGGAGGGCCCGGTGAGGAGCAGTTCTTC
TRBD2	TRBV15	TRBJ2-1	NA	CATSRDRGGDEQFF	TGTGCCACCAGCAGAGATCGGGGAGGGGATGAGCAGTTCTTC
TRBD2	TRBV11-2	TRBJ2-1	NA	CASKGTSGRNSYNEQFF	TGTGCCAGCAAAGGGACTAGCGGGAGGAACTCCTACAATGAGCAGTTCTTC
TRBD1	TRBV29-1	TRBJ1-2	NA	CSVGDRDSGYTF	TGCAGCGTTGGGGACAGGGACAGTGGCTACACCTTC
NA	TRBV7-2	TRBJ2-7	NA	CASSFTVYEQYF	TGTGCCAGCAGCTTCACGGTGTACGAGCAGTACTTC
TRBD1	TRBV18	TRBJ1-1	NA	CASSLRDSSGGAFF	TGTGCCAGCTCACTGAGGGACAGCTCTGGGGGAGCTTTCTTT
TRBD2	TRBV2	TRBJ2-1	NA	CASKRTSGIYNEQFF	TGTGCCAGCAAAAGGACTAGCGGGATCTACAATGAGCAGTTCTTC
NA	TRBV19	TRBJ2-3	NA	CASSISPPKSPDTQYF	TGTGCCAGTAGTATAAGCCCCCCGAAATCTCCAGATACGCAGTATTTT
TRBD2	TRBV28	TRBJ2-7	NA	CASTGLAGPYEQYF	TGTGCCAGCACCGGACTAGCGGGGCCCTACGAGCAGTACTTC
NA	TRBV7-6	TRBJ1-4	NA	CASSSDRPNEKLFF	TGTGCCAGCAGCTCCGACAGACCTAATGAAAAACTGTTTTTT
TRBD2	TRBV7-6	TRBJ2-1	NA	CASSLGAGFPNEQFF	TGTGCCAGCAGCTTAGGAGCGGGGTTCCCCAATGAGCAGTTCTTC
NA	TRBV29-1	TRBJ2-1	NA	CSVEDPPTTGRRSNEQFF	TGCAGCGTTGAAGATCCGCCTACTACGGGACGGAGGTCCAATGAGCAGTTCTTC
NA	TRBV4-2	TRBJ1-1	once	CASSQGPNTEAFF	TGTGCCAGCAGCCAAGGACCGAACACTGAAGCTTTCTTT
NA	TRBV18	TRBJ2-5	NA	CASSPYIRNQETQYF	TGTGCCAGCTCACCATATATCCGGAACCAAGAGACCCAGTACTTC
NA	TRBV7-9	TRBJ1-2	NA	CATTSNYGYTF	TGTGCAACGACTTCGAACTATGGCTACACCTTC
NA	TRBV5-8	TRBJ1-5	NA	CASSLARGNQPQHF	TGTGCCAGCAGCTTGGCCCGTGGGAATCAGCCCCAGCATTTT
NA	TRBV27	TRBJ2-2	NA	CASSFLGGNTGELFF	TGTGCCAGCAGTTTCCTCGGGGGGAACACCGGGGAGCTGTTTTTT
NA	TRBV27	TRBJ2-2	NA	CASSLGGTPAGELFF	TGTGCCAGCAGTTTAGGCGGGACGCCAGCCGGGGAGCTGTTTTTT